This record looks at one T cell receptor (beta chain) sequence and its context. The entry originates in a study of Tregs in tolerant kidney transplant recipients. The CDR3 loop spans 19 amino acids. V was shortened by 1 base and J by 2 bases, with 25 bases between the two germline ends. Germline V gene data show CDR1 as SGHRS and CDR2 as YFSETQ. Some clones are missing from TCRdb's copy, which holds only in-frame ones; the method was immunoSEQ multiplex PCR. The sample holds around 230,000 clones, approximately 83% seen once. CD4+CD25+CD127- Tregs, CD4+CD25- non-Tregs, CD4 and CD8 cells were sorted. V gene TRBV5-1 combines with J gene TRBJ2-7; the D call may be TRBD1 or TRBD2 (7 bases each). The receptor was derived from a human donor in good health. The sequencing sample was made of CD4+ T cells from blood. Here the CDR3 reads CASSLWRGQGGLRAYEQYF. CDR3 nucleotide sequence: TGCGCCAGCAGCTTGTGGCGAGGTCAGGGGGGGCTTCGCGCCTACGAGCAGTACTTC.